This T cell receptor (beta chain) originates from a study of cytomegalovirus exposure and HLA in healthy donors. Study summary: The platform used for the approximately 130 validation repertoires matched that of the 500 to 850 first-cohort repertoires, a later analysis reported. General observations from the study: Many donors shared some public TCRs, even though most TCR sequences were rare. According to a subsequent analysis, TCR clusters identified in the first cohort showed a tendency to co-occur across the approximately 130 validation repertoires.

CDR1 and CDR2 (germline): MGHRA, YSYEKL. Between the trimmed V and J ends, which lost 1 base and 7 bases, there was a span of 19 bases. This CDR3 has 16 residues. A word on this clone: What it binds is not known.

Sequenced by immunoSEQ multiplex PCR; TCRdb stores in-frame clones only, minus some. In the table there are around 94,000 clones, about 95% of which are singletons. This clonotype originated in a woman aged 18-35 years in good health and CMV-seronegative. The rearrangement joins TRBV4-1 to TRBJ2-5; a possible D gene is TRBD2 (6 bases). The sequencing sample was made of PBMCs. CDR3 residues: CASSQVGRGTPGTQYF. The DNA for the CDR3 is TGCGCCAGCAGCCAAGTCGGTCGGGGGACCCCCGGGACCCAGTACTTC.